This TCR beta chain appears in the sequencing data of a study of T cells in localized non-small cell lung cancer. Germline V gene lookup returns CDR1 SEHNR and CDR2 FQNEAQ (reference sequence). CDR3 length equals 15 residues. Trimming took off 1 base at V and 3 bases at J, with 12 bases between the two ends. Some clones are missing from TCRdb's copy, which holds only in-frame ones; the method was immunoSEQ multiplex PCR. The profile covers approximately 80,000 clones, with 65% to 85% appearing a single time and roughly 9% taken by the ten largest. The receptor was derived from a female donor over 55 with stage I lung adenocarcinoma. The source was peripheral blood, collected before any cancer treatment. The chain is built from TRBV7-9 and TRBJ1-1; D call uncertain. The CDR3 nucleotides read TGTGCCAGCAGCTTAGAAGGTCGGTCCTACACTGAAGCTTTCTTT. It is translated as CASSLEGRSYTEAFF.